This paragraph reports one T cell receptor beta chain. TCRdb reanalysed the 5' RACE reads using MiXCR and keeps one entry per CDR3 protein. The sample carries about 47,000 distinct CDR3 sequences, 28% recorded once. The germline V gene has CDR1 DFQATT and CDR2 SNEGSKA (reference sequence). The CDR3 sequence is 15 residues long. V lost 0 bases, J lost 2 bases, and 11 bases lay in between. The sequence was obtained from a female donor with breast cancer. The rearrangement joins TRBV20-1 to TRBJ2-1; no firm D call. Sequenced input: naive CD4+ T cells sorted from blood. Subset given: naive CD4+ T cells, CD4+CD45RA+CD25-. The CDR3 nucleotides read TGCAGTGCTAGAGATGTGGCGTCAGCCTACAATGAGCAGTTCTTC. This gives the protein CSARDVASAYNEQFF.